Presented here are 3 T cell receptor beta chains from one specimen sequenced in a study of blood T cell repertoires in COVID-19. Using immunoSEQ multiplex PCR, the repertoire was profiled, and TCRdb retains in-frame clones only, with some absent. The sample has around 500,000 clones, about 85% seen once; the top ten hold 6.5% to 9.5%. Sequencing was done on a sample of PBMCs or T cells enriched from blood (not recorded which). These receptors all come from a woman in her sixties or seventies who had recovered from COVID-19.

The chain employs TRBV11-3 and TRBJ2-1; 10 bases are shared with TRBD1. The CDR3 is made up of 18 amino acids. The germline CDR1 and CDR2 sequences are SGHNT and YENEEA. The trim removed 1 base at V and 7 bases at J, leaving 13 bases unmatched. As DNA, the CDR3 is TGTGCCAGCAGCTTAGTTCTGGGGGGACAGGGGAGAAAAAATGAGCAGTTCTTC. Translation gives CASSLVLGGQGRKNEQFF.

This clone was counted between two and nine times. J is TRBJ1-2 and V is TRBV7-2, with D possibly matching TRBD1 (6 bases). CDR1 is SGHTA and CDR2 is FQGNSA in the germline V gene. V was clipped by 6 bases and J by 4 bases, with 15 bases between them. The CDR3 sequence is 14 residues long. The CDR3 spells CASSYATGSYGYTF. The CDR3 region has the DNA TGTGCCAGCAGTTATGCTACAGGGAGCTATGGCTACACCTTC.

The J gene is TRBJ1-5, the V gene TRBV15; D call uncertain. Per germline, CDR1 LNHNV and CDR2 YYDKDF (reference sequence). With 1 base removed from V and 2 bases from J, the gap between germline ends came to 9 bases. This CDR3 is built from 15 residues. DNA for the CDR3: TGTGCCACCAGCAGAGGAGGGTTCGGCAATCAGCCCCAGCATTTT. Its protein product is CATSRGGFGNQPQHF.